Listed below are T cell receptor beta chains from one sample, sequenced in a study of identifying expanded T cells in peripheral blood. The table came from immunoSEQ multiplex PCR; TCRdb's copy has only in-frame clones and leaves some out. The sample has about 84,000 clones, approximately 86% seen once. Sequencing was carried out using blood. These receptors were obtained from a person between 18 and 75 years old in good health. Both conserved end residues are part of each CDR3. Each record gives: D gene, CDR3 length, clone size, J gene, V gene, CDR3 protein, CDR3 DNA. A D gene is named only where the DNA matches it firmly. The listing skips clone size in some rows; elsewhere it reads once, few, many or a size class.

- | 14 | - | TRBJ1-2 | TRBV19 | CASSTHRRDYGYTF | TGTGCCAGTAGTACTCACCGGAGAGACTATGGCTACACCTTC
TRBD1 | 14 | - | TRBJ1-2 | TRBV11-2 | CASSSVRGGDGYTF | TGTGCCAGCAGCTCCGTACGAGGGGGCGATGGCTACACCTTC
- | 14 | - | TRBJ1-2 | TRBV7-2 | CASSLAAEYYGYTF | TGTGCCAGCAGCTTGGCCGCGGAGTACTATGGCTACACCTTC
- | 15 | - | TRBJ1-1 | TRBV25-1 | CASSEFTGRYSEAFF | TGTGCCAGCAGTGAATTCACGGGGCGTTATTCTGAAGCTTTCTTT
TRBD2 | 15 | - | TRBJ2-5 | TRBV6-1 | CASRPEAGGQETQYF | TGTGCCAGCAGACCCGAGGCGGGAGGCCAAGAGACCCAGTACTTC
- | 14 | - | TRBJ2-2 | TRBV11-3 | CASSLGLNTGELFF | TGTGCCAGCAGCTTAGGATTAAACACCGGGGAGCTGTTTTTT
- | 15 | - | TRBJ2-1 | TRBV7-2 | CASSLSLEWLNEQFF | TGTGCCAGCAGCTTATCCCTAGAGTGGCTCAATGAGCAGTTCTTC
TRBD2 | 17 | many | TRBJ2-1 | TRBV5-1 | CASSLEGTSGGRNEQFF | TGCGCCAGCAGCTTGGAAGGGACTAGCGGGGGCCGCAATGAGCAGTTCTTC
- | 16 | - | TRBJ1-1 | TRBV5-1 | CASSPPPTGKNTEAFF | TGCGCCAGCAGCCCACCCCCGACGGGGAAGAACACTGAAGCTTTCTTT
- | 13 | - | TRBJ1-2 | TRBV7-9 | CASSSTGSEGYTF | TGTGCCAGCAGCTCCACAGGGTCAGAGGGCTACACCTTC
- | 12 | - | TRBJ2-3 | TRBV30 | CAWSVAEYTQYF | TGTGCCTGGAGTGTAGCCGAGTATACGCAGTATTTT
TRBD1 | 17 | - | TRBJ1-1 | TRBV14 | CASSSSHRGRGYTEAFF | TGTGCCAGCAGCTCTAGTCACAGGGGGCGCGGGTACACTGAAGCTTTCTTT
TRBD1 | 14 | once | TRBJ1-3 | TRBV12-5 | CASGFDRVGNTIYF | TGTGCTAGTGGTTTCGACAGGGTTGGAAACACCATATATTTT
- | 13 | once | TRBJ1-1 | TRBV19 | CASSTLVGFEAFF | TGTGCCAGTAGTACCCTCGTGGGTTTTGAAGCTTTCTTT
- | 15 | once | TRBJ1-2 | TRBV5-4 | CASRSDFDSDYGYTF | TGTGCCAGCCGATCAGATTTTGACAGCGACTATGGCTACACCTTC
- | 14 | few | TRBJ1-2 | TRBV9 | CASSPGRTNYGYTF | TGTGCCAGCAGTCCGGGGAGGACTAACTATGGCTACACCTTC
- | 18 | few | TRBJ2-6 | TRBV11-2 | CASSLVPHTTAGANVLTF | TGTGCCAGCAGCTTAGTGCCCCATACAACGGCCGGGGCCAACGTCCTGACTTTC
TRBD1 | 15 | - | TRBJ1-4 | TRBV19 | CASSTYGTGNEKLFF | TGTGCCAGTAGTACTTACGGGACAGGGAATGAAAAACTGTTTTTT
TRBD1 | 16 | - | TRBJ1-4 | TRBV6-1 | CASSDTSGTGGEKLFF | TGTGCCAGCAGTGATACTTCCGGGACAGGGGGTGAAAAACTGTTTTTT
- | 16 | - | TRBJ1-3 | TRBV6-1 | CASSEERRLSGNTIYF | TGTGCCAGCAGTGAAGAACGGCGGCTCTCTGGAAACACCATATATTTT
- | 13 | - | TRBJ1-2 | TRBV5-1 | CASSLDGGSGYTF | TGCGCCAGCAGCTTGGACGGGGGAAGTGGCTACACCTTC
TRBD1 | 15 | - | TRBJ2-1 | TRBV5-6 | CASSWDQGAYNEQFF | TGTGCCAGCAGCTGGGATCAGGGGGCATACAATGAGCAGTTCTTC
TRBD1 | 14 | - | TRBJ2-5 | TRBV27 | CASSSLGQQETQYF | TGTGCCAGCAGCTCCCTGGGACAGCAAGAGACCCAGTACTTC
- | 13 | - | TRBJ2-7 | TRBV7-9 | CASSGIRQVGNYF | TGTGCCAGCAGCGGAATTAGACAGGTCGGGAACTACTTC
- | 13 | - | TRBJ2-7 | TRBV2 | CASRIRELWEQYF | TGTGCCAGCAGGATCAGGGAATTGTGGGAGCAGTACTTC
TRBD1 | 15 | - | TRBJ2-1 | TRBV5-4 | CASSLPTGMGNEQFF | TGTGCCAGCAGCTTGCCGACAGGGATGGGCAATGAGCAGTTCTTC
TRBD1 | 15 | - | TRBJ1-6 | TRBV5-1 | CASSLSGQGNSPLHF | TGCGCCAGCAGCTTGAGTGGACAGGGAAATTCACCCCTCCACTTT